Included here is one T cell receptor beta chain sequence, with context. This clone's antigen is unknown. No base-level quality is on record; no much larger clone is a single base apart. The CDR3 regions of human TCRbeta chains were analyzed by immunosequencing. The authors' pipeline ran thus. TCRs in the repertoires were compared against a reference library of SARS-CoV-2-specific TCRs that had been generated with the MIRA antigen-specificity platform. Breadth was defined as the fraction of unique TCRs that were SARS-CoV-2-associated. Depth was defined as the fraction of total T cells that were SARS-CoV-2-associated. Using the MIRA data, each spike-specific TCR was assigned both to the spike region to which the TCR was reactive and to a CD4 or CD8 class. Log10-transformed breadth and depth values were compared by one-way ANOVA with Sidak's multiple comparisons tests. The clones in this table, taken by TCRdb from immuneACCESS, are in-frame only. Not every clone is retained; where verified, under half of the shortfall comes from an unresolved V gene, and the cause of the rest is unknown. V and J calls and clone size are given by that table; D and trimming were obtained from the DNA. Counted in this sample were some 31,000 clones; roughly 90% of them appeared once. The top ten hold around 15% of the sample.

Its CDR3 holds 13 amino acids, cysteine through phenylalanine. Only the CDR3 part of the read is kept: 39 bases, read in frame from the first base. For CDR1 and CDR2, the germline V gene lists SNHLY and FYNNEI. The germline V and J ends show losses of 6 bases and 5 bases respectively, and no gene match explains 3 bases of the junction. The time point label, as the study defines it: about 28 days (+/-7) after the second vaccine dose. AZD1222 recipients given second doses at about 4 weeks or at about 12 weeks were pooled, since spike-specific TCR depth and breadth were not found to differ between the two schedules. Vaccinee samples were obtained from the UK trials COV001 and COV002, which included a single-blind randomized controlled phase 2/3 trial of AZD1222 (ChAdOx1 nCoV-19) in healthy adults. Trial participant PBMC samples were collected at day 0 and day 28 after the second dose for TCRbeta chain sequencing.

The data are from a study of T cell responses to AZD1222 COVID-19 vaccine (dated by TCRdb to the early 2020s). General notes on the study: A total of around 240 trial participants underwent TCR sequencing, of whom about 200 received two doses of AZD1222 and about 26 received two doses of the MenACWY control vaccine. Trial participants were enrolled by age into 18-55, 56-69 and 70-plus year subgroups, with about 150, 27 and 61 TCR-sequenced participants respectively.

The paper as a whole reports these results and caveats: Reportedly, close to half of the unique spike-specific TCRs recognized epitopes lying outside the regions that are mutated in the B.1.351 and B.1.1.7 variants. Vaccine-associated CD4 TCRs spanned the whole spike protein, with dominant responses in regions 160-218 and 743-854. Participants were mostly white British and included more females than males, and it was suggested by the authors that clonal diversity may have been underestimated. Conclusions about previously exposed vaccinees are limited because only a handful of AZD1222 recipients were SARS-CoV-2 seropositive at baseline. The 56-69-year group was small, and its depth increase did not reach significance, likely because of low power. Spike-specific TCR breadth and depth rose significantly after two AZD1222 doses compared with day 0 and with MenACWY recipients. No day 14 peak-response samples were available, so repertoires were characterized only after the peak T cell response.

Recombination joined TRBV2 with TRBJ2-4, with TRBD1 identical over 8 junction bases. This sequence was found in an adult who received the AZD1222 COVID-19 vaccine. Sequenced material: peripheral blood, taken 28 days after the second AZD1222 dose. The bases read TGTGCCAGCAGCCGGGACAGGCAAAACATTCAGTACTTC. Its product reads: CASSRDRQNIQYF.